This TCR beta chain was recovered during a study of cytomegalovirus exposure and HLA in healthy donors. Study-level points and caveats: The study had only CMV serostatus as immune exposure information. The likely origin of a cluster of highly shared sequence variants was a sequencing artifact. Presence/absence analyses assumed roughly uniform sequencing depth across donors, which may not hold.

Note on this clone: Its target is unknown.

The PCR was carried out with 60 Vbeta primers and 13 Jbeta primers. Authors' methods: The count from a later analysis was tens of millions of unique TCR beta chains, some 10 million of them shared. The repertoire was sequenced with immunoSEQ multiplex PCR; TCRdb's copy has only in-frame clones and lacks some. Clonal size and the V and J genes are those of that table, whereas D and trimming came from the DNA. The repertoire holds roughly 110,000 clones, with over 60% as singletons. What was sequenced was PBMCs. The receptor was isolated from a man between 18 and 35 years old in good health and CMV-seropositive.

The CDR3 DNA sequence: TGTGCCAGCAGCCAAGCAGGGCACGAGCAGTACGTC. This codes for CASSQAGHEQYV. This chain links TRBV14 with TRBJ2-7; D is perhaps TRBD1 (5 bases). Germline lookup yields CDR1 SGHDN and CDR2 FVKESK. Deletions cut 1 base from V and 5 bases from J, with 6 bases between. This CDR3 comprises 12 residues.